This note documents a single TCR beta chain sequence. The target of this receptor is not known. No base-level quality is on record; no much larger clone is a single base apart. According to the study, the label for this sample's treatment or condition signals: allogeneic hematopoietic cell transplantation with graft depleted of TCRalphabeta T cells and CD19 B cells. The children who served as transplant recipients had been given grafts of TCRalphabeta/CD19-depleted allogeneic hematopoietic cells. V is cut back by 5 bases and J by 0 bases, with 6 bases in the junction unmatched. The CDR3 numbers 15 residues from cysteine through phenylalanine. Of all the DNA, just the CDR3 is kept, 45 bases in frame from base 1. CDR1 and CDR2 (SGHTA, FQGNSA) derive from the germline V gene. Libraries came from PCR. The listed sequencing device is Illumina HiSeq 2500. TCR library preparation used molecular barcoding, with unique molecular identifiers applied to normalize quantification of the TCRbeta repertoire. TCRdb itself trimmed the public reads at Q25 with fastp, ran MiXCR and retained productive beta chains. Each CDR3 protein gets just one entry, which takes the most common genes and DNA from the rows behind it. Across this sample there are about 78,000 distinct CDR3 sequences, with over 12% seen only once. 27% of the sample is taken by the ten largest.

The entry originates in a study of T-cell reconstitution after alpha-beta-depleted transplantation in children (dated by TCRdb to the mid-2010s). General notes on the study: The study quantitatively tracked T-cell immune reconstitution after TCRalphabeta/CD19-depleted allogeneic hematopoietic cell transplantation in children using TCR repertoire profiling.

Study-wide conclusions, independent of this receptor: Over the following months the frequencies of hyperexpanded clones went down, and after one year T-cell counts and TCRbeta diversity were mostly credited to newly produced T cells. The apparently early alphabetaT-cell count recovery about two months after transplant was reportedly dependent on only several hundred rapidly expanded clones derived from non-depleted graft cells. In some patients, the high TCRbeta diversity seen at day 60 was put down to recipient T cells and intrathymic progenitors that had survived conditioning.

The sequence derives from a male patient under 10 years old who had a stem cell transplant for acute lymphoblastic leukemia, so the T cells may come from the graft donor. In this chain, TRBV7-2 is recombined with TRBJ2-7, and TRBD2 aligns with 8 junction nucleotides. The material sequenced was PBMCs, mostly from graft donor cells, taken 180 days after TCRalphabeta/CD19-depleted stem cell transplant. The CDR3 amino acid sequence is: CASSLSGIISYEQYF. The base sequence is TGTGCCAGCAGCCTTAGCGGGATCATCTCCTACGAGCAGTACTTC.